The 30 T cell receptor beta chains below all came from one sample that was sequenced in a study of tumor and adjacent non-tumor tissue in lung cancer. Three rounds of nested PCR, following a modified ARM-PCR protocol, produced the TCRbeta library. MiXCR, run by TCRdb on the multiplex PCR reads, gives a single entry per CDR3 protein. This sample has tens of thousands of distinct CDR3 sequences, with around 60% found just once. No cell sorting was done before RNA was extracted from the tissue. Specimen: lung tumor tissue. Receptors originate from a man over 45 with non-small cell lung cancer.

The rearrangement links TRBV29-1 to TRBJ2-1; TRBD2 matches 9 bases. With V trimmed by 3 bases and J by 7 bases, 7 bases remained unmatched. The CDR3 has 14 residues. Germline loops: CDR1 SQVTM, CDR2 ANQGSEA. CDR3 bases: TGCAGCGTTGACGAGCGGGGGGACGGGAATGAGCAGTTCTTC. It specifies CSVDERGDGNEQFF.

The chain links TRBV7-9 to TRBJ2-5; no clear D gene. The CDR3 sequence is 15 residues long. V lost 5 bases and J lost 1, with 14 bases in between. Germline V gene lookup returns CDR1 SEHNR and CDR2 FQNEAQ (reference sequence). CDR3 amino acids: CASSQEALSQETQYF. DNA of the CDR3: TGTGCCAGCAGCCAAGAGGCGCTGTCCCAAGAGACCCAGTACTTC.

This clonotype was observed many times. The chain combines TRBV5-1 with TRBJ1-1; no clear D gene. V was shortened by 0 bases and J by 0 bases, with 6 bases between the two germline ends. Germline CDR1 is SGHRS and CDR2 is YFSETQ. The CDR3 runs 14 residues. For the CDR3, the DNA is TGCGCCAGCAGCTTGGGGAACATGAACACTGAAGCTTTCTTT. This gives the protein CASSLGNMNTEAFF. Variable domain in full (rest from reference TRBV5-1 and TRBJ1-1): KAGVTQTPRYLIKTRGQQVTLSCSPISGHRSVSWYQQTPGQGLQFLFEYFSETQRNKGNFPGRFSGRQFSNSRSEMNVSTLELGDSALYLCASSLGNMNTEAFFGQGTRLTVV.

This chain uses TRBV6-1 with TRBJ2-3; D is possibly TRBD1 or TRBD2 (5 bases each). The germline V gene encodes CDR1 MNHNS and CDR2 SASEGT. CDR3 length: 15 amino acids. V gave up 4 bases and J gave up 3 bases, with 14 bases separating them. CDR3 DNA sequence: TGTGCCAGCAGTGCCCGCTTGGGGGATACAGATACGCAGTATTTT. Translating gives CASSARLGDTDTQYF.

The chain is built from TRBV5-6 and TRBJ1-6; the D gene is possibly TRBD1 (5 bases). Germline CDR1 and CDR2: SGHDT and YYEEEE. With 3 bases removed from V and 9 bases from J, the gap between germline ends came to 16 bases. This CDR3 spans 15 amino acids. The CDR3 spells CASSSRYTQGSPLHF. DNA for the CDR3: TGTGCCAGCAGCTCAAGGTACACTCAGGGTTCACCCCTCCACTTT. Drawing the rest from reference TRBV5-6 and TRBJ1-6, the complete variable domain is DAGVTQSPTHLIKTRGQQVTLRCSPKSGHDTVSWYQQALGQGPQFIFQYYEEEERQRGNFPDRFSGHQFPNYSSELNVNALLLGDSALYLCASSSRYTQGSPLHFGNGTRLTVT.

On this clonotype: Mismatch with germline at one junction end may stem from a read error. The V gene is TRBV6-6, the J gene TRBJ1-6; D gene uncertain. Per germline, CDR1 MNHNY and CDR2 SVGAGI (reference sequence). This CDR3 comprises 17 residues. The chain's CDR3 is CACSYDETSSYYSSLHF. The CDR3, as DNA: TGTGCCTGCAGTTACGATGAGACGAGCTCCTATTATTCATCCCTCCACTTT.

The genes are TRBV5-1 and TRBJ2-5, with 10 bases matching TRBD2. This CDR3 contains 16 residues. Germline trimming cut 4 bases from V and 0 bases from J; bases unmatched to any gene: 6. CDR1 and CDR2 (germline): SGHRS, YFSETQ. The CDR3 reads CASSLGLARYQETQYF. The DNA of the CDR3 is TGCGCCAGCAGCCTGGGACTAGCGAGATACCAAGAGACCCAGTACTTC.

The table lists this clonotype with a few counts. This chain links TRBV29-1 with TRBJ2-1; maybe TRBD1 (5 bases). The CDR3 is made up of 12 amino acids. V was shortened by 7 bases and J by 9 bases, with 16 bases between the two germline ends. Germline-derived CDR1 and CDR2 are SQVTM and ANQGSEA. CDR3 sequence (DNA): TGCAGCGCCCGACAGACGGTTAGTGAGCAGTTCTTC. Its protein product is CSARQTVSEQFF.

This clonotype was counted only a few times. A much larger clone sits a single nucleotide away, making a read error possible. This sequence joins TRBV6-2 or TRBV6-3 and TRBJ2-1; perhaps D is TRBD1 or TRBD2 (6 bases each). Germline CDR1 MNHEY, CDR2 SVGEGT. Trimming removed 11 bases from V and 10 bases from J, with 15 bases in between. There are 11 residues in the CDR3. The CDR3, as DNA: TGTGCCGTCGGGGGCCGGGGGGAGCAGTTCTTC. Amino acid sequence: CAVGGRGEQFF.

Remarks on this clonotype: One junction end does not reproduce the germline sequence, and a read error may be involved. The chain links TRBV4-1 to TRBJ2-5; a weak D match, TRBD2 (6 bases). Germline V gene data show CDR1 as MGHRA and CDR2 as YSYEKL. The CDR3 spans 16 residues. In nucleotides, the CDR3 is TGCGCCGGCAGCCAAGGGCTCGGGACTGGCATTCAGACCCAGTACTTC. Residues: CAGSQGLGTGIQTQYF.

The rearrangement links TRBV4-1 to TRBJ2-1; D perhaps matches TRBD1 (6 bases). The CDR3 extends over 17 amino acids. V gave up 4 bases and J gave up 3 bases, with 19 bases separating them. Germline V CDR1 and CDR2: MGHRA, YSYEKL. The CDR3 sequence: CASSPPPGQTSYNEQFF. The CDR3 nucleotides read TGCGCCAGCAGCCCCCCGCCGGGACAAACAAGCTACAATGAGCAGTTCTTC.

V is TRBV6-5 and J is TRBJ2-1; D is uncertain. The CDR3 sequence is 17 residues long. V gave up 2 bases and J gave up 4 bases, with 18 bases separating them. Germline V gene lookup returns CDR1 MNHEY and CDR2 SVGAGI. CDR3 DNA: TGTGCCAGCAGTTACACCAACCCTAGTTGGGGATACAATGAGCAGTTCTTC. Protein product: CASSYTNPSWGYNEQFF.

As regards this clonotype: A much larger clone differs by one base, so this may be a read error. The rearrangement uses TRBV7-9 and TRBJ2-1; 8 nucleotides match TRBD1. The CDR3 has 15 residues. V was clipped by 5 bases and J by 1 base; unmatched bases: 4. Germline V gene lookup returns CDR1 SEHNR and CDR2 FQNEAQ (reference sequence). The chain's CDR3 is CASSADRVSYNEQFF. CDR3 nucleotides: TGTGCCAGCAGCGCGGACAGGGTATCCTACAATGAGCAGTTCTTC.

Details on this clonotype: A much larger clone lies a single base off, so this may be a read error. This chain links TRBV29-1 with TRBJ2-1; 9 positions match TRBD2. This CDR3 has 14 residues. Germline values: CDR1 SQVTM, CDR2 ANQGSEA. The V segment lost 6 bases and the J segment 5 bases; nucleotides outside the gene matches: 8. The CDR3 DNA reads as TGCAGCGTAACGACTGGCGGGAGGGACAATGAGCAGTTCTTC. Encoded protein: CSVTTGGRDNEQFF.

The table lists this clonotype with a count of one. A clone one base away is much larger, so this may be a read error. The genes are TRBV5-4 and TRBJ2-7; D is undetermined. The CDR3 spans 13 residues. Germline CDR1 SGHNT, CDR2 YYREEE (reference sequence). The CDR3: CANSLVSSDEQYF. CDR3 DNA sequence: TGTGCCAACAGCTTGGTTTCCTCAGACGAGCAGTACTTC.

A word on this clonotype: This sequence may be a read error, since a much larger clone differs from it by one base. The chain is built from TRBV4-2 and TRBJ2-7; weak D call: TRBD1 (5 bases). The CDR3 is 14 residues long. CDR1 is LGHNA, CDR2 YNFKEQ, per germline. CDR3 bases: TGTGCCAACAGCCAAGTGCAGGGCCCCTACGAGCAGTACTTC. It codes for CANSQVQGPYEQYF.

Details on this clonotype: A much larger clone differs from this one at a single base, so this may be a read error. The chain couples TRBV12-3 or TRBV12-4 to TRBJ1-3; D ambiguous. V gave up 6 bases and J gave up 2 bases, with 11 bases separating them. The CDR3 is 14 amino acids. CDR3 protein: CASSPTGPGNTIYF. DNA for the CDR3: TGTGCCAGCAGCCCAACGGGCCCTGGAAACACCATATATTTT.

As concerns this clonotype: The junction does not match germline at one end; this may be a read error. This chain connects TRBV12-3 or TRBV12-4 to TRBJ2-7; 10 nucleotides line up with TRBD1. The CDR3 consists of 14 residues. The CDR3 loop is CVSSGQGGFYEQYF. In DNA, the CDR3 is TGTGTCAGCAGTGGACAGGGGGGGTTCTATGAGCAGTACTTC.

V usage is TRBV11-3 and J usage is TRBJ2-3, with TRBD2 matching over 9 bases. Germline V gene lookup returns CDR1 SGHNT and CDR2 YENEEA. Germline trimming cut 7 bases from V and 2 bases from J; bases unmatched to any gene: 7. CDR3 length: 15 amino acids. CDR3 in amino acids: CASIAWTSDTDTQYF. CDR3 nucleotides: TGTGCCAGCATCGCCTGGACTAGCGACACAGATACGCAGTATTTT.

This chain links TRBV29-1 with TRBJ2-7, with D perhaps TRBD2 (6 bases). The CDR3 consists of 13 residues. Per the germline V gene, CDR1 is SQVTM and CDR2 is ANQGSEA. CDR3 sequence: CCTTPSGLDEQYF. In DNA, the CDR3 is TGCTGCACCACGCCCAGCGGGTTGGACGAGCAGTACTTC.

To note about this clonotype: An end of the junction does not agree with germline; a read error may underlie this. The rearrangement uses TRBV7-9 and TRBJ1-4, with D possibly being TRBD1 (5 bases). Per the germline V gene, CDR1 is SEHNR and CDR2 is FQNEAQ (reference sequence). CDR3 length equals 16 residues. The CDR3: CANSTGAALTDEKLFF. CDR3 coding DNA: TGTGCCAACAGCACAGGCGCCGCGTTGACTGATGAAAAACTGTTTTTT.

This clonotype was seen more than once but under ten times. At one boundary the junction diverges from the germline segment, which might be a read error. The chain recombines TRBV7-9 with TRBJ2-4; TRBD2 is a possible D gene (6 bases). The CDR3 contains 15 residues. Germline CDR1 SEHNR, CDR2 FQNEAQ (reference sequence). The CDR3 reads CVSSLGGLAKNIQYF. CDR3 in DNA: TGTGTCAGCAGCTTAGGAGGGTTAGCCAAAAACATTCAGTACTTC.

The chain links TRBV4-2 to TRBJ2-7, with 9 bases that match TRBD2. V shed 0 bases and J 10 bases; nucleotides not matched to a gene: 16. The CDR3 length is 17 residues. CDR1 LGHNA and CDR2 YNFKEQ come from the germline V gene. CDR3 nucleotide sequence: TGTGCCAGCAGCCAAGATCGTGGAGCGGGAGGAGGATATGATCAGTACTTC. Protein product: CASSQDRGAGGGYDQYF.

Comments on this clonotype: A read error is possible here, since a much larger clone lies one base away. This chain joins TRBV6-2 or TRBV6-3 and TRBJ1-2; 7 nucleotides align to TRBD1. V dropped 6 bases and J dropped 4; count of bases not matched to a gene: 11. The CDR3 loop spans 15 amino acids. Germline loops: CDR1 MNHEY, CDR2 SVGEGT. The CDR3 sequence: CASRASLGTVYGYTF. In DNA, the CDR3 is TGTGCCAGCAGAGCATCCCTAGGGACAGTCTATGGCTACACCTTC.

The genes are TRBV2 and TRBJ1-1; perhaps TRBD1 as D (6 bases). This CDR3 contains 16 residues. Germline V lookup: CDR1 SNHLY, CDR2 FYNNEI. V was cut by 4 bases and J by 3 bases, with 18 bases left in between. The CDR3 DNA reads TGTGCCAGCAGTGTTTGGCAAGGGAGACAGGACACTGAAGCTTTCTTT. Its translation: CASSVWQGRQDTEAFF. The full variable domain, rest sourced from reference TRBV2 and TRBJ1-1, is EPEVTQTPSHQVTQMGQEVILRCVPISNHLYFYWYRQILGQKVEFLVSFYNNEISEKSEIFDDQFSVERPDGSNFTLKIRSTKLEDSAMYFCASSVWQGRQDTEAFFGQGTRLTVV.

This clonotype was observed a single time. The chain joins TRBV6-5 to TRBJ2-1; the match to TRBD2 covers 9 bases. The V segment lost 5 bases and the J segment 4 bases; nucleotides outside the gene matches: 6. From germline, CDR1 is MNHEY and CDR2 SVGAGI. The CDR3 length is 15 residues. The CDR3 DNA reads as TGTGCCAGCAGTGTATTAGCGGGAGATTACAATGAGCAGTTCTTC. Protein sequence: CASSVLAGDYNEQFF.

A remark on this clonotype: Given a much more abundant clone one base away, this may be a read error. The genes are TRBV7-8 and TRBJ2-1; unclear D gene. V lost 0 bases to trimming and J lost 0 bases, with 6 bases between them. The CDR3 covers 15 residues. Germline CDR1 SGHVS, CDR2 FQNEAQ. This chain's CDR3 is CASSLANSSYNEQFF. CDR3 bases: TGTGCCAGCAGCTTAGCCAATAGCTCCTACAATGAGCAGTTCTTC.

A note on this clonotype: A much bigger clone sits one base away, suggesting this may be a read error. V and J are TRBV5-6 and TRBJ2-7, with D possibly being TRBD1 (7 bases). CDR3 length: 16 amino acids. Germline CDR1 is SGHDT and CDR2 is YYEEEE. CDR3 sequence reads: CASSLGPGGITYEQCF. In DNA, the CDR3 is TGTGCCAGCAGCTTGGGGCCAGGGGGGATTACCTACGAGCAGTGCTTC.

This clonotype was counted many times. The chain employs TRBV29-1 and TRBJ2-1; no reliable D call. The germline CDR1 and CDR2 sequences are SQVTM and ANQGSEA. V lost 5 bases, J lost 2 bases, and 4 bases lay in between. This CDR3 is 11 amino acids long. This chain's CDR3 is CSVKTYNEQFF. CDR3 DNA: TGCAGCGTTAAAACCTACAATGAGCAGTTCTTC.

As concerns this clonotype: A much larger clone differs from this one at a single base, so this may be a read error. J is TRBJ2-7 and V is TRBV12-3 or TRBV12-4, with D maybe TRBD2 (6 bases). The CDR3 runs 14 residues. V was trimmed by 3 bases and J by 4 bases, leaving 13 bases between them. This CDR3 is CASSFRDGGYEQYF. CDR3 in DNA: TGTGCCAGCAGTTTCAGAGACGGGGGTTACGAGCAGTACTTC.